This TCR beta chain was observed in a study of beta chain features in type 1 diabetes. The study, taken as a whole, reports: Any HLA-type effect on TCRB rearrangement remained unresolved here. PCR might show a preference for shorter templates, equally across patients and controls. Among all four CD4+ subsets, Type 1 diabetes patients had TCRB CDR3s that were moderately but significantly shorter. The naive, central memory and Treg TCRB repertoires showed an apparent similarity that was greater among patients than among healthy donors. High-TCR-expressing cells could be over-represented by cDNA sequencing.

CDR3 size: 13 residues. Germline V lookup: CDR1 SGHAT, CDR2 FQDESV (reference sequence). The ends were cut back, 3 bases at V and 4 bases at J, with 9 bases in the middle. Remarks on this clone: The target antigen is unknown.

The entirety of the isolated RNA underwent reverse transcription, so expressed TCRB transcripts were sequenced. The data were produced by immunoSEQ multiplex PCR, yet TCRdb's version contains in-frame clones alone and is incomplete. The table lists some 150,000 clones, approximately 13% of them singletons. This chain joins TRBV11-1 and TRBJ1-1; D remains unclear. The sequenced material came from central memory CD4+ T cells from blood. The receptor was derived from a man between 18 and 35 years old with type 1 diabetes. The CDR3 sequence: CASSLAGATEAFF. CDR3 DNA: TGTGCCAGCAGCTTGGCAGGAGCCACTGAAGCTTTCTTT.